A selection of T cell receptor beta chains follows, all from one sample in a study of cytomegalovirus exposure and HLA in healthy donors. The data were produced by immunoSEQ multiplex PCR, yet TCRdb's version contains in-frame clones alone and is incomplete. The sample carries 81,000 or so clones, 75% to 85% recorded once. Specimen: PBMCs. These receptors came from a man aged 45-60 years in good health and CMV-seropositive. CDR3s include the opening cysteine and the closing phenylalanine or tryptophan. The D gene is left open where the match is weak. Some rows mark clone size as missing; the rest say once, few, many or name a class of expanded clone.

J gene: TRBJ1-3
D gene: NA
V gene: TRBV9
clone size: NA
CDR3 protein: CASSVTGSSGNTIYF
CDR3 DNA: TGTGCCAGCAGCGTCACAGGGAGCTCTGGAAACACCATATATTTT

J gene: TRBJ2-1
D gene: NA
V gene: TRBV20-1
clone size: once
CDR3 protein: CSAEGNEQFF
CDR3 DNA: TGCAGTGCTGAGGGTAATGAGCAGTTCTTC

J gene: TRBJ2-7
D gene: NA
V gene: TRBV5-6
clone size: NA
CDR3 protein: CASSLGLREYF
CDR3 DNA: TGTGCCAGCAGCTTGGGGCTCCGGGAGTACTTC

J gene: TRBJ2-3
D gene: TRBD1
V gene: TRBV2
clone size: NA
CDR3 protein: CARQGAEGTDTQYF
CDR3 DNA: TGTGCCAGACAGGGGGCTGAGGGCACAGATACGCAGTATTTT

J gene: TRBJ1-1
D gene: NA
V gene: TRBV5-6
clone size: few
CDR3 protein: CASSSLSGFEGAFF
CDR3 DNA: TGTGCCAGCAGCTCCCTCTCGGGATTCGAAGGAGCTTTCTTT

J gene: TRBJ1-2
D gene: TRBD1
V gene: TRBV19
clone size: NA
CDR3 protein: CASSRQGYGYTF
CDR3 DNA: TGTGCCAGTAGTAGACAGGGGTATGGCTACACCTTC

J gene: TRBJ2-3
D gene: NA
V gene: TRBV6-5
clone size: NA
CDR3 protein: CASSYSIGSSLDTQYF
CDR3 DNA: TGTGCCAGCAGTTACTCGATTGGTTCTAGTTTAGATACGCAGTATTTT

J gene: TRBJ1-3
D gene: NA
V gene: TRBV2
clone size: NA
CDR3 protein: CASRSRGSGNTIYF
CDR3 DNA: TGTGCCAGCAGGTCCAGGGGTAGTGGAAACACCATATATTTT

J gene: TRBJ1-5
D gene: TRBD1
V gene: TRBV11-3
clone size: NA
CDR3 protein: CASSIPRGHQPQHF
CDR3 DNA: TGTGCCAGCAGCATCCCCAGGGGGCATCAGCCCCAGCATTTT

J gene: TRBJ1-2
D gene: NA
V gene: TRBV6-6
clone size: NA
CDR3 protein: CASEATRTSGYTF
CDR3 DNA: TGTGCCAGCGAGGCGACCCGCACGAGTGGCTACACCTTC

J gene: TRBJ2-7
D gene: TRBD2
V gene: TRBV7-6
clone size: NA
CDR3 protein: CASSLSAGEDYEQYF
CDR3 DNA: TGTGCCAGCAGCTTATCCGCGGGAGAAGACTACGAGCAGTACTTC

J gene: TRBJ1-2
D gene: NA
V gene: TRBV7-8
clone size: NA
CDR3 protein: CASSLEGDLNYGYTF
CDR3 DNA: TGTGCCAGCAGCTTAGAAGGGGACTTGAACTATGGCTACACCTTC

J gene: TRBJ2-1
D gene: NA
V gene: TRBV9
clone size: few
CDR3 protein: CASSVAGTSYNEQFF
CDR3 DNA: TGTGCCAGCAGCGTAGCCGGGACAAGCTACAATGAGCAGTTCTTC

J gene: TRBJ2-5
D gene: TRBD2
V gene: TRBV7-9
clone size: few
CDR3 protein: CASSLLGGFQETQYF
CDR3 DNA: TGTGCCAGCAGCTTGTTGGGAGGGTTCCAAGAGACCCAGTACTTC

J gene: TRBJ2-5
D gene: TRBD2
V gene: TRBV9
clone size: NA
CDR3 protein: CASSVSPSGLETQYF
CDR3 DNA: TGTGCCAGCAGCGTATCCCCTAGCGGGCTAGAGACCCAGTACTTC

J gene: TRBJ1-1
D gene: TRBD1
V gene: TRBV6-5
clone size: NA
CDR3 protein: CASSYSPQGVAFF
CDR3 DNA: TGTGCCAGCAGTTACTCCCCTCAGGGGGTAGCTTTCTTT

J gene: TRBJ1-1
D gene: NA
V gene: TRBV27
clone size: NA
CDR3 protein: CASSFPGGNEAFF
CDR3 DNA: TGTGCCAGCAGTTTCCCCGGGGGGAATGAAGCTTTCTTT

J gene: TRBJ2-7
D gene: NA
V gene: TRBV13
clone size: once
CDR3 protein: CASSLGGQGHGYEQYF
CDR3 DNA: TGTGCCAGCAGCTTGGGAGGGCAGGGGCACGGCTACGAGCAGTACTTC

J gene: TRBJ1-1
D gene: NA
V gene: TRBV7-2
clone size: NA
CDR3 protein: CASSVPGLMNTEAFF
CDR3 DNA: TGTGCCAGCAGCGTACCGGGACTGATGAACACTGAAGCTTTCTTT

J gene: TRBJ2-7
D gene: TRBD2
V gene: TRBV19
clone size: few
CDR3 protein: CASSPPGVAGAYEQYF
CDR3 DNA: TGTGCCAGTAGTCCTCCCGGGGTAGCGGGAGCCTACGAGCAGTACTTC

J gene: TRBJ2-7
D gene: TRBD1
V gene: TRBV19
clone size: NA
CDR3 protein: CASSIGTGGFYEQYF
CDR3 DNA: TGTGCCAGTAGTATTGGGACAGGGGGATTCTACGAGCAGTACTTC

J gene: TRBJ1-1
D gene: NA
V gene: TRBV9
clone size: NA
CDR3 protein: CASSVGEGRVGDTEAFF
CDR3 DNA: TGTGCCAGCAGCGTAGGGGAGGGGCGGGTAGGGGACACTGAAGCTTTCTTT

J gene: TRBJ1-4
D gene: NA
V gene: TRBV30
clone size: NA
CDR3 protein: CAWTQTATNEKLFF
CDR3 DNA: TGTGCCTGGACGCAGACAGCAACTAATGAAAAACTGTTTTTT

J gene: TRBJ1-2
D gene: NA
V gene: TRBV30
clone size: once
CDR3 protein: CAWSTGRHGYTF
CDR3 DNA: TGTGCCTGGAGTACAGGCCGCCATGGCTACACCTTC

J gene: TRBJ2-1
D gene: TRBD2
V gene: TRBV10-3
clone size: once
CDR3 protein: CAISVRTSGIYNEQFF
CDR3 DNA: TGTGCCATCAGCGTCAGGACTAGCGGGATCTACAATGAGCAGTTCTTC

J gene: TRBJ2-4
D gene: TRBD2
V gene: TRBV11-2
clone size: NA
CDR3 protein: CASRRLAGKGNIQYF
CDR3 DNA: TGTGCCAGCAGGCGACTAGCGGGAAAGGGAAACATTCAGTACTTC

J gene: TRBJ1-2
D gene: NA
V gene: TRBV6-1
clone size: NA
CDR3 protein: CASSEDYAGTNYGYTF
CDR3 DNA: TGTGCCAGCAGTGAAGACTATGCCGGGACTAACTATGGCTACACCTTC

J gene: TRBJ2-3
D gene: TRBD2
V gene: TRBV30
clone size: few
CDR3 protein: CAWSVSGTSDTQYF
CDR3 DNA: TGTGCCTGGAGTGTTAGCGGGACGTCAGATACGCAGTATTTT

J gene: TRBJ1-3
D gene: NA
V gene: TRBV7-9
clone size: NA
CDR3 protein: CSSGGSGNTIYF
CDR3 DNA: TGTTCCAGTGGCGGCTCTGGAAACACCATATATTTT

J gene: TRBJ2-1
D gene: NA
V gene: TRBV9
clone size: NA
CDR3 protein: CASGLWSSYNEQFF
CDR3 DNA: TGTGCCAGCGGATTGTGGAGTTCCTACAATGAGCAGTTCTTC

J gene: TRBJ1-1
D gene: NA
V gene: TRBV4-1
clone size: NA
CDR3 protein: CASSQVRGMLVRAFF
CDR3 DNA: TGCGCCAGCAGCCAAGTTCGGGGTATGTTGGTGAGAGCTTTCTTT

J gene: TRBJ1-5
D gene: NA
V gene: TRBV7-2
clone size: NA
CDR3 protein: CASSLDWQPQHF
CDR3 DNA: TGTGCCAGCAGCTTAGACTGGCAGCCCCAGCATTTT